The 14 T cell receptor beta chains in this list originate from one sample, sequenced in a study of CD8 T cells in Susac syndrome. RNA amounts of roughly 0.5 to 1 ug underwent reverse transcription with random hexamers. MiXCR, run by TCRdb on the immunoSEQ multiplex PCR reads, gives a single entry per CDR3 protein. There are around 160,000 distinct CDR3 sequences in the sample; more than 90% occur only once, and under 0.15% lies in the top ten. The sequenced material came from CD4+ T cells from PBMCs. The receptors here all came from a human donor in good health.

The chain recombines TRBV20-1 with TRBJ2-3, with TRBD2 identical over 10 bases. The germline V gene encodes CDR1 DFQATT and CDR2 SNEGSKA (reference sequence). After removal of 1 base from V and 1 base from J, the junction contained 5 bases not matched to a gene. The CDR3 has 16 amino acids. As DNA, the CDR3 is TGCAGTGCTAGAGCGGGACTAGCGTACGGCACAGATACGCAGTATTTT. Translation: CSARAGLAYGTDTQYF.

V usage is TRBV19 and J usage is TRBJ2-7; D is uncertain. The V end was cut by 4 bases, the J end by 2 bases, with 12 bases between. Germline CDR1 LNHDA, CDR2 SQIVND (reference sequence). The CDR3 spans 14 residues. CDR3 sequence reads: CASSTASPPYEQYF. DNA for the CDR3: TGTGCCAGTAGTACAGCCAGCCCACCCTACGAGCAGTACTTC. Complete variable domain (other parts from reference TRBV19 and TRBJ2-7): DGGITQSPKYLFRKEGQNVTLSCEQNLNHDAMYWYRQDPGQGLRLIYYSQIVNDFQKGDIAEGYSVSREKKESFPLTVTSAQKNPTAFYLCASSTASPPYEQYFGPGTRLTVT.

The chain employs TRBV11-1 and TRBJ2-1, with D possibly being TRBD2 (5 bases). Per the germline V gene, CDR1 is SGHAT and CDR2 is FQDESV (reference sequence). There are 15 residues in the CDR3. Trimming took 3 bases from V and 5 from J, leaving 14 bases between them. CDR3 bases: TGTGCCAGCAGCTTCGGTGGGTCCGGGGACAATGAGCAGTTCTTC. This encodes CASSFGGSGDNEQFF.

The chain has TRBV2 and TRBJ2-1, with 8 positions matching TRBD1. V was clipped by 5 bases and J by 9 bases; unmatched bases: 6. From germline, CDR1 is SNHLY and CDR2 FYNNEI. The CDR3 runs 13 residues. The CDR3 bases are TGTGCCAGCAGTAGGACAGGGTGGGGTGAGCAGTTCTTC. This sequence encodes CASSRTGWGEQFF.

This clonotype was found a few times. This chain links TRBV4-2 with TRBJ1-1, with D uncertain. The CDR3 spans 12 residues. V lost 0 bases and J 7 bases, leaving 6 bases between the germline ends. Germline values: CDR1 LGHNA, CDR2 YNFKEQ. CDR3 residues: CASSQEWGEAFF. In DNA form, the CDR3 reads TGTGCCAGCAGCCAAGAATGGGGTGAAGCTTTCTTT.

V and J are TRBV28 and TRBJ2-3, with TRBD1 matching over 7 bases. The CDR3 loop spans 16 amino acids. With 6 bases clipped from V and 0 bases from J, the junction kept 9 bases outside the gene matches. Germline V gene sequence: CDR1 MDHEN, CDR2 SYDVKM. CDR3 loop: CASSPGQLLSTDTQYF. The CDR3 coding sequence is TGTGCCAGCAGCCCGGGACAGCTCCTAAGCACAGATACGCAGTATTTT.

This clonotype has a single count. This chain connects TRBV12-3 or TRBV12-4 to TRBJ2-3; no clear D gene. Trimming left V 3 bases short and J 2 bases short, with 6 bases between. This CDR3 has 13 amino acids. DNA for the CDR3: TGTGCCAGCAGTTTTGAGAACACAGATACGCAGTATTTT. As protein: CASSFENTDTQYF.

J is TRBJ1-6 and V is TRBV7-9; 8 bases are shared with TRBD1. The V and J ends lost 2 bases and 6 bases, in that order; junction bases with no gene match: 3. Germline V gene lookup returns CDR1 SEHNR and CDR2 FQNEAQ (reference sequence). The CDR3 spans 15 residues. As DNA, the CDR3 is TGTGCCAGCAGCTTACATGGACAGGGTAATTCACCCCTCCACTTT. It encodes CASSLHGQGNSPLHF.

This clonotype occurred once. The V call is TRBV6-2 or TRBV6-3, the J call TRBJ2-1; D is possibly TRBD1 or TRBD2 (6 bases each). The length of the CDR3 is 16 residues. In germline, CDR1 is MNHEY, CDR2 SVGEGT. Trimming shortened V by 8 bases and J by 4 bases, and 21 bases separated the two germline ends. The CDR3: CASGGTPGPAYNEQFF. The CDR3 DNA sequence: TGTGCCAGCGGGGGGACACCAGGTCCCGCTTACAATGAGCAGTTCTTC.

The chain employs TRBV2 and TRBJ1-5; TRBD1 matches at 7 bases. V lost 5 bases, J lost 7 bases, and 11 bases stayed unmatched. The germline gives CDR1 SNHLY, CDR2 FYNNEI. This CDR3 comprises 15 residues. In nucleotides, the CDR3 is TGTGCCAGCAGTCTAGGTGAGGGGGCTCTGCAGCCCCAGCATTTT. It translates to CASSLGEGALQPQHF.

This chain uses TRBV9 with TRBJ1-2; 7 bases fit TRBD1. The V gene's germline CDR1 is SGDLS and CDR2 YYNGEE. This CDR3 contains 13 residues. V trimming: 2 bases; J trimming: 8 bases; junction bases outside the gene matches: 6. The CDR3 nucleotides are TGTGCCAGCAGCGTTCGGGACAGATACGGCTACACCTTC. It is translated as CASSVRDRYGYTF.

The rearrangement joins TRBV25-1 to TRBJ1-6; D gene ambiguous. V was cut by 0 bases and J by 8 bases, with 11 bases left in between. The V gene's germline CDR1 is MGHDK and CDR2 SYGVNS. This CDR3 spans 15 amino acids. CDR3 sequence reads: CASSEYGRLDSPLHF. In nucleotides, the CDR3 is TGTGCCAGCAGTGAATATGGCAGGCTGGATTCACCCCTCCACTTT.

V is TRBV4-3 and J is TRBJ2-5, with 9 positions matching TRBD1. The CDR3 has 14 amino acids. The V and J ends lost 5 bases and 9 bases, in that order; junction bases with no gene match: 10. Per germline, CDR1 LGHNA and CDR2 YSLEER. The CDR3 sequence is CASSSGTGPEAQYF. The CDR3 coding sequence is TGCGCCAGCAGCTCCGGGACAGGGCCTGAGGCCCAGTACTTC.

CDR3 amino acids: CASSLAGESTDTQYF. DNA of the CDR3: TGTGCCAGCAGTCTGGCAGGCGAGAGCACAGATACGCAGTATTTT. The chain uses TRBV28 and TRBJ2-3; D ambiguous. V lost 5 bases to trimming and J lost 0 bases, with 12 bases between them. The CDR3 length is 15 residues. The germline CDR1 and CDR2 sequences are MDHEN and SYDVKM.